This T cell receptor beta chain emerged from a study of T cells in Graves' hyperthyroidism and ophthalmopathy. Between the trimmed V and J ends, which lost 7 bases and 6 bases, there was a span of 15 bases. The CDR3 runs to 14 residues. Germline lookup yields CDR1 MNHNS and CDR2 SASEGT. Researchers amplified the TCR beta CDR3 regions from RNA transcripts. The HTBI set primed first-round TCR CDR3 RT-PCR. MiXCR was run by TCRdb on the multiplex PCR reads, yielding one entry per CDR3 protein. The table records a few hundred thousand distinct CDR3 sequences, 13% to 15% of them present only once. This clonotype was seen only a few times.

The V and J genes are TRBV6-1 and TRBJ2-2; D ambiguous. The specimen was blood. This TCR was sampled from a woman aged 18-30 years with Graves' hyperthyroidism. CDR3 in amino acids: CASKTTLGSGELFF. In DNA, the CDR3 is TGTGCCAGCAAGACGACTTTAGGCTCCGGGGAGCTGTTTTTT.